The 7 T cell receptor beta chains reported below all come from one sample, sequenced in a study of blood T cells in healthy people across ages. Sample-barcoded 5' priming and a J-beta primer mix drove a second PCR of roughly 6 to 12 cycles. Using its own MiXCR run on the 5' RACE reads, TCRdb lists one record per CDR3 protein. The table has roughly 800,000 distinct CDR3 sequences, approximately 25% seen once. The sample was also linked to a second study, of T cells of mothers and their children.

Sequenced: blood. The receptors were sampled from a boy younger than 18 in good health.

The rearrangement uses TRBV7-3 and TRBJ1-1; D gene uncertain. The CDR3 has 13 amino acids. Trimming took off 4 bases at V and 1 base at J, with 7 bases between the two ends. Germline assignment: CDR1 SGHTA and CDR2 FQGTGA. The CDR3 bases are TGTGCCAGCAGCTCACAGAAGAACACTGAAGCTTTCTTT. It yields the protein CASSSQKNTEAFF.

This clonotype came up many times. The V call is TRBV7-2, the J call TRBJ2-5, with unresolved D. In germline, CDR1 is SGHTA, CDR2 FQGNSA. The CDR3 extends over 15 amino acids. Trimming shortened V by 3 bases and J by 2 bases, and 13 bases separated the two germline ends. The CDR3 DNA reads as TGTGCCAGCAGCTTGTTCAGAGCCGTTCAAGAGACCCAGTACTTC. Protein sequence: CASSLFRAVQETQYF.

This clonotype was recorded a few times. The chain is built from TRBV20-1 and TRBJ2-4; TRBD1 aligns across 7 bases. The CDR3 runs to 14 residues. The V and J ends lost 6 bases and 6 bases, in that order; junction bases with no gene match: 11. CDR1 and CDR2 from the germline V gene are DFQATT and SNEGSKA (reference sequence). CDR3 in amino acids: CSAPRQGPPNIQYF. The CDR3 bases are TGCAGTGCACCCCGACAGGGTCCTCCAAACATTCAGTACTTC.

With regard to this clonotype: Its ends do not fully match the called genes, so a read error is possible. The chain joins TRBV4-1 to TRBJ1-2; 11 bases match TRBD1. Germline loops: CDR1 MGHRA, CDR2 YSYEKL. This CDR3 is built from 15 residues. The CDR3 DNA reads TGCGCCGGCAGCCTTGGACAGGGGGCGGTCTATGGCTACACCTTC. This encodes CAGSLGQGAVYGYTF.

This clonotype turned up a few times. This chain joins TRBV28 and TRBJ1-1; 8 bases match TRBD1. Trimming removed 5 bases from V and 0 bases from J; junction bases left unmatched: 8. Per the germline V gene, CDR1 is MDHEN and CDR2 is SYDVKM. This CDR3 region has 16 residues. CDR3 sequence (DNA): TGTGCCAGCAGTGACTATCCGGGACAGGTGAACACTGAAGCTTTCTTT. It encodes CASSDYPGQVNTEAFF. Variable domain in full (rest from reference TRBV28 and TRBJ1-1): DVKVTQSSRYLVKRTGEKVFLECVQDMDHENMFWYRQDPGLGLRLIYFSYDVKMKEKGDIPEGYSVSREKKERFSLILESASTNQTSMYLCASSDYPGQVNTEAFFGQGTRLTVV.

The CDR3 sequence: CAGPWAACNEQFF. DNA for the CDR3: TGTGCCGGACCCTGGGCGGCGTGCAATGAGCAGTTCTTC. V gene TRBV6-5 combines with J gene TRBJ2-5, with unresolved D. The end of the DNA aligns better with TRBJ2-1, so the J call may be wrong. Germline CDR1 reads MNHEY; CDR2 reads SVGAGI. The length of the CDR3 is 13 residues.

The V and J genes are TRBV2 and TRBJ2-3, with D possibly TRBD2 on 6 matching bases. The V gene's germline CDR1 is SNHLY and CDR2 FYNNEI. With 2 bases removed from V and 1 base from J, the gap between germline ends came to 19 bases. The CDR3 contains 18 residues. The CDR3 here is CASSESQVRGKGTDTQYF. The CDR3 bases are TGTGCCAGCAGTGAAAGTCAGGTCCGCGGGAAGGGCACAGATACGCAGTATTTT.